The next 11 T cell receptor beta chains were all read from a single sample in a study of T cell responses to AZD1222 COVID-19 vaccine (dated by TCRdb to the early 2020s). Taken with the paper, the label for time point translates to: baseline before first vaccination. Receptor libraries were prepared by the immunoSEQ multiplex PCR assay. TCRdb obtained this table from immuneACCESS and retained in-frame rearrangements with V and J assigned. These tables miss some clones; where compared with another copy, unresolved V genes account for less than half of the shortfall, and the remainder is unexplained. The sample data list roughly 67,000 clones, and about 90% of these were observed just once. The ten largest clones take up less than 9% of the sample. The material sequenced was peripheral blood, taken on day 0 of AZD1222 vaccination. The receptors derive from an adult in good health.

By share, this clone counts as medium-sized. The chain couples TRBV7-9 to TRBJ2-7; 7 bases map to TRBD1. The CDR3 is 16 residues long. Germline V gives CDR1 SEHNR, CDR2 FQNEAQ (reference sequence). The junction had 6 bases not matched to a gene; V was cut back by 1 base and J by 0 bases. CDR3 DNA: TGTGCCAGCAGCTTAGTGCGAGACAGGGCCTCCTACGAGCAGTACTTC. It translates to CASSLVRDRASYEQYF. The whole variable domain, remainder taken from reference TRBV7-9 and TRBJ2-7, is DTGVSQNPRHKITKRGQNVTFRCDPISEHNRLYWYRQTLGQGPEFLTYFQNEAQLEKSRLLSDRFSAERPKGSFSTLEIQRTEQGDSAMYLCASSLVRDRASYEQYFGPGTRLTVT.

A note on this clone: The DNA is omitted, as the CDR3 cannot be located on it reliably, and the CDR3 follows TCRdb's listing. The chain joins TRBV6-5 to TRBJ2-3; TRBD2 was called by the table and not checked on the DNA. Germline V gives CDR1 MNHEY, CDR2 SVGAGI. Counting both end residues, the CDR3 totals 13 amino acids. CDR3 sequence reads: CASSTSVTDTQYF.

The chain employs TRBV5-1 and TRBJ2-6; tentatively, D is TRBD1 (5 bases). Trimming took 0 bases from V and 1 from J, leaving 5 bases between them. CDR1 and CDR2 from the germline V gene are SGHRS and YFSETQ. The CDR3 extends over 15 amino acids. CDR3 sequence: CASSLAGSGANVLTF. The CDR3 DNA reads TGCGCCAGCAGCTTGGCAGGGTCTGGGGCCAACGTCCTGACTTTC.

This chain connects TRBV5-1 to TRBJ2-7; no clear D. Germline V CDR1 and CDR2: SGHRS, YFSETQ. Trimming removed 0 bases from V and 12 bases from J, with 13 bases in between. CDR3 length: 12 amino acids. The CDR3 loop reads CASSLDSPIRYF. The CDR3 nucleotides are TGCGCCAGCAGCTTGGACAGCCCGATTCGGTACTTC.

V usage is TRBV7-6 and J usage is TRBJ2-7; 8 nucleotides match TRBD1. V gave up 5 bases and J gave up 2 bases; unmatched junction bases: 11. The germline V gene has CDR1 SGHVS and CDR2 FNYEAQ. CDR3 length: 16 amino acids. The CDR3 here is CASSMTKTGVTYEQYF. The CDR3 bases are TGTGCCAGCAGCATGACGAAGACAGGGGTAACCTACGAGCAGTACTTC.

V usage is TRBV10-2 and J usage is TRBJ2-2, with D perhaps TRBD2 (6 bases). This CDR3 contains 15 residues. Germline values: CDR1 WSHSY, CDR2 SAAADI. Trimming shortened V by 6 bases and J by 4 bases, and 15 bases separated the two germline ends. The DNA of the CDR3 is TGCGCCAGCAGGGGAGCTCGGGAGCGCACCGGGGAGCTGTTTTTT. Its protein product is CASRGARERTGELFF.

V gene TRBV21-1 combines with J gene TRBJ1-1. TRBV21-1 represents a pseudogene. This CDR3 is built from 15 residues. CDR3 sequence (DNA): TGTGCCAGCAGCAAAGTCGCGGGGGTGGACACTGAAGCTTTCTTT. Protein product: CASSKVAGVDTEAFF.

The chain carries TRBV23-1 and TRBJ1-2; D gene unclear. TRBV23-1 is filed as an ORF, its function uncertain. The V gene lost 6 bases and the J gene lost 4 bases, with 12 bases spanning the gap. The CDR3 is 13 amino acids. Here the CDR3 reads CASSLTEVYGYTF. In DNA form, the CDR3 reads TGCGCCAGCAGCCTGACGGAGGTCTATGGCTACACCTTC.

The chain joins TRBV5-1 to TRBJ2-1, with 11 bases aligning to TRBD2. Germline V gives CDR1 SGHRS, CDR2 YFSETQ. CDR3 length equals 16 residues. The V gene end was trimmed by 1 base and the J gene end by 9 bases; junction bases not matched to a gene: 9. In nucleotides, the CDR3 is TGCGCCAGCAGCTTGCCAACTAGCGGGAGAGACGGTGAGCAGTTCTTC. Protein product: CASSLPTSGRDGEQFF. Full variable domain (rest looked up from reference TRBV5-1 and TRBJ2-1): KAGVTQTPRYLIKTRGQQVTLSCSPISGHRSVSWYQQTPGQGLQFLFEYFSETQRNKGNFPGRFSGRQFSNSRSEMNVSTLELGDSALYLCASSLPTSGRDGEQFFGPGTRLTVL.

The CDR3: CASSQVGTGHEAFF. The CDR3 DNA is TGCGCCAGCAGCCAAGTCGGGACAGGACATGAAGCTTTCTTT. The chain employs TRBV4-3 and TRBJ1-1; 8 bases agree with TRBD1. This CDR3 region has 14 residues. The V gene's germline CDR1 is LGHNA and CDR2 YSLEER. The V segment lost 1 base and the J segment 7 bases; nucleotides outside the gene matches: 5.

The rearrangement links TRBV7-2 to TRBJ2-7; no clear D. The CDR3 is 13 amino acids. Germline CDR1 reads SGHTA; CDR2 reads FQGNSA. V was clipped by 5 bases and J by 3 bases, with 11 bases between them. The CDR3 loop reads CASSPYLDYEQYF. The CDR3 DNA is TGTGCCAGCAGCCCCTACCTAGACTACGAGCAGTACTTC.